These 32 T cell receptor beta chains share one sample of origin, sequenced in a study of cytomegalovirus exposure and HLA in healthy donors. 60 Vbeta and 13 Jbeta primers were used in PCR. Measured with immunoSEQ multiplex PCR; TCRdb has only the in-frame clones, and not every one. Its clone listing holds 130,000 to 150,000 clones. Material for sequencing was PBMCs. The origin of the receptors is a male donor in good health and CMV-seronegative.

This chain uses TRBV5-1 with TRBJ2-5; weak D call: TRBD1 (5 bases). The CDR3 sequence is 14 residues long. Trimming stripped 0 bases from V and 2 bases from J, with 8 bases between. The germline V gene has CDR1 SGHRS and CDR2 YFSETQ. Here the CDR3 reads CASSLGQIQETQYF. The CDR3 bases are TGCGCCAGCAGCTTGGGACAGATACAAGAGACCCAGTACTTC.

This chain uses TRBV28 with TRBJ1-4, with TRBD1 matching over 9 bases. Unmatched junction bases numbered 6, after V lost 10 bases and J lost 6 bases. This CDR3 contains 13 residues. The V gene's germline CDR1 is MDHEN and CDR2 SYDVKM. The CDR3 sequence: CATTGGWDEKLFF. In DNA form, the CDR3 reads TGTGCCACCACAGGGGGCTGGGATGAAAAACTGTTTTTT.

J is TRBJ2-1 and V is TRBV18; tentative D call: TRBD1 (6 bases). CDR3 size: 15 residues. Germline assignment: CDR1 KGHSH and CDR2 LQKENI. Trimming stripped 4 bases from V and 8 bases from J, with 18 bases between. CDR3 in amino acids: CASSLSQGLLDEQFF. CDR3 bases: TGTGCCAGCTCACTCTCACAGGGTCTCTTGGATGAGCAGTTCTTC.

The chain recombines TRBV6-4 with TRBJ1-2; TRBD1 agrees at 10 bases. This CDR3 has 12 residues. CDR1 MRHNA and CDR2 SNTAGT come from the germline V gene. The CDR3 region is CPDRGLYYGYTF. The CDR3 DNA reads as TGTCCCGACAGGGGGCTTTACTATGGCTACACCTTC.

V gene TRBV30 combines with J gene TRBJ2-7, with D uncertain. V was pared by 2 bases and J by 6 bases, with 8 bases between. The CDR3 is 11 amino acids. Germline CDR1 is GTSNPN and CDR2 is SVGIG (reference sequence). This CDR3 is CAWSLGLEQYF. For the CDR3, the DNA is TGTGCCTGGAGTCTCGGTCTCGAGCAGTACTTC.

The rearrangement uses TRBV27 and TRBJ2-5; the D gene is possibly TRBD2 (6 bases). The CDR3 covers 14 residues. V lost 6 bases and J 8 bases, leaving 19 bases between the germline ends. Looked up from germline, CDR1 is MNHEY and CDR2 is SMNVEV (reference sequence). CDR3 coding DNA: TGTGCCAGCAGCCGCATAGCGGCAGCCGGAACCCAGTACTTC. Translation gives CASSRIAAAGTQYF.

For the CDR3, the DNA is TGTGCCAGCAGCGCCGACAGGAGAACAGATACGCAGTATTTT. This translates into CASSADRRTDTQYF. The chain joins TRBV7-9 to TRBJ2-3; tentatively, D is TRBD1 (6 bases). The CDR3 totals 14 residues. Germline CDR1 and CDR2: SEHNR and FQNEAQ (reference sequence). With 5 bases removed from V and 3 bases from J, the gap between germline ends came to 12 bases.

The chain couples TRBV5-6 to TRBJ2-6; possible D gene TRBD1, 6 bases. There are 18 residues in the CDR3. V dropped 4 bases and J dropped 0 bases, with 17 bases sitting between them. Germline V gene lookup returns CDR1 SGHDT and CDR2 YYEEEE. DNA for the CDR3: TGTGCCAGCAGCCTGCTCGGACAGCAGTTCTCTGGGGCCAACGTCCTGACTTTC. It encodes CASSLLGQQFSGANVLTF.

This chain links TRBV11-2 with TRBJ2-7, with TRBD1 identical over 7 bases. J lost 3 bases, V lost 7 bases, and 6 bases had no gene match. CDR1 is SGHAT and CDR2 is FQNNGV in the germline V gene. This CDR3 contains 13 residues. CDR3 in amino acids: CASTWGQSYEQYF. CDR3 bases: TGTGCCAGCACCTGGGGACAGAGCTACGAGCAGTACTTC.

V and J are TRBV5-1 and TRBJ1-3; D is possibly TRBD1 (6 bases). The germline gives CDR1 SGHRS, CDR2 YFSETQ. V dropped 0 bases and J dropped 5 bases, with 12 bases sitting between them. This CDR3 has 15 residues. CDR3 residues: CASSLEGEMRNTIYF. CDR3 in DNA: TGCGCCAGCAGCTTGGAGGGGGAGATGAGAAACACCATATATTTT.

The CDR3 DNA reads TGCGCCAGCAGCTTGGCAGTGACAGCGAACACTGAAGCTTTCTTT. Translation gives CASSLAVTANTEAFF. The chain links TRBV5-1 to TRBJ1-1; a possible D gene is TRBD1 (5 bases). This CDR3 is built from 15 residues. The germline CDR1 and CDR2 sequences are SGHRS and YFSETQ. V lost 0 bases and J 1 base, leaving 10 bases between the germline ends.

The rearrangement uses TRBV29-1 and TRBJ2-5, with TRBD1 matching over 7 bases. CDR1 and CDR2 from the germline V gene are SQVTM and ANQGSEA. This CDR3 has 12 residues. The junction had 4 bases not matched to a gene; V was cut back by 6 bases and J by 3 bases. The CDR3, as DNA: TGCAGCGTCCACAGGGGTGAAGAGACCCAGTACTTC. It encodes CSVHRGEETQYF.

The chain carries TRBV2 and TRBJ1-2, with D possibly TRBD1 on 6 matching bases. Germline CDR1 and CDR2: SNHLY and FYNNEI. V lost 5 bases and J lost 2, with 9 bases in between. The length of the CDR3 is 13 residues. CDR3: CASSRDKNYGYTF. In DNA form, the CDR3 reads TGTGCCAGCAGTCGGGACAAAAACTATGGCTACACCTTC.

This chain links TRBV2 with TRBJ2-7; 7 bases are a match to TRBD1. The CDR3 has 17 amino acids. The junction had 16 bases not matched to a gene; V was cut back by 5 bases and J by 3 bases. CDR1 is SNHLY and CDR2 is FYNNEI in the germline V gene. Here the CDR3 DNA reads TGTGCCAGCAGTACTCCCGAGGAAGGGGGCCGAGTCTACGAGCAGTACTTC. The encoded protein is CASSTPEEGGRVYEQYF.

V gene TRBV9 combines with J gene TRBJ1-3, with TRBD1 matching 7 bases. Germline values: CDR1 SGDLS, CDR2 YYNGEE. The CDR3 has 17 residues. V dropped 4 bases and J dropped 0; count of bases not matched to a gene: 10. The CDR3 nucleotides read TGTGCCAGCAGCACCCTACAGGGGCCCACCTCTGGAAACACCATATATTTT. Amino acids: CASSTLQGPTSGNTIYF.

The V call is TRBV9, the J call TRBJ1-2; 8 bases are a match to TRBD1. This CDR3 has 15 residues. Trimming cost V 3 bases and J 8 bases; bases outside gene matches: 12. The germline V gene encodes CDR1 SGDLS and CDR2 YYNGEE. CDR3 nucleotide sequence: TGTGCCAGCAGCGCCGAACTGACAGGGGTTGGCGGCTACACCTTC. The encoded protein is CASSAELTGVGGYTF.

The chain has TRBV5-4 and TRBJ1-6, with TRBD1 matching 7 bases. The ends lost 2 bases at V and 7 bases at J; junction bases unmatched: 9. CDR3 length: 16 amino acids. Germline CDR1 reads SGHNT; CDR2 reads YYREEE (reference sequence). The CDR3 spells CASSFWAGGANSPLHF. For the CDR3, the DNA is TGTGCCAGCAGCTTCTGGGCAGGGGGTGCCAATTCACCCCTCCACTTT.

The rearrangement uses TRBV29-1 and TRBJ1-2; 9 bases are shared with TRBD1. V lost 1 base, J lost 8 bases, and 8 bases stayed unmatched. CDR1 and CDR2 from the germline V gene are SQVTM and ANQGSEA. The CDR3 covers 14 residues. CDR3 nucleotide sequence: TGCAGCGTTGAAGCGGGGGACAGGGAAGGAGGCTACACCTTC. It yields the protein CSVEAGDREGGYTF. The variable domain in full, completed from reference TRBV29-1 and TRBJ1-2, reads SAVISQKPSRDICQRGTSLTIQCQVDSQVTMMFWYRQQPGQSLTLIATANQGSEATYESGFVIDKFPISRPNLTFSTLTVSNMSPEDSSIYLCSVEAGDREGGYTFGSGTRLTVV.

This chain joins TRBV5-4 and TRBJ1-1, with 7 bases that match TRBD1. Germline V gene sequence: CDR1 SGHNT, CDR2 YYREEE (reference sequence). The CDR3 consists of 14 residues. After removal of 4 bases from V and 0 bases from J, the junction contained 3 bases not matched to a gene. The CDR3 loop is CASSTDRLNTEAFF. The CDR3 region has the DNA TGTGCCAGCAGCACGGACAGGCTGAACACTGAAGCTTTCTTT. Variable domain in full (rest from reference TRBV5-4 and TRBJ1-1): ETGVTQSPTHLIKTRGQQVTLRCSSQSGHNTVSWYQQALGQGPQFIFQYYREEENGRGNFPPRFSGLQFPNYSSELNVNALELDDSALYLCASSTDRLNTEAFFGQGTRLTVV.

The V gene is TRBV19, the J gene TRBJ2-7, with 8 bases lining up with TRBD1. The V segment lost 1 base and the J segment 2 bases; nucleotides outside the gene matches: 4. Per germline, CDR1 LNHDA and CDR2 SQIVND (reference sequence). The CDR3 is 15 residues long. DNA for the CDR3: TGTGCCAGTAGTATAGGGCCAGGGGGCGCCTACGAGCAGTACTTC. Amino acids: CASSIGPGGAYEQYF.

This chain joins TRBV30 and TRBJ2-1, with TRBD1 as a possible D gene (5 bases). CDR1 GTSNPN and CDR2 SVGIG come from the germline V gene (reference sequence). The CDR3 loop spans 12 amino acids. Trimming cost V 0 bases and J 9 bases, with 9 bases left between them. CDR3 residues: CAWSVQVGEQFF. The CDR3 DNA sequence: TGTGCCTGGAGTGTACAGGTGGGTGAGCAGTTCTTC. Supplemented by reference TRBV30 and TRBJ2-1, the full variable domain reads SQTIHQWPATLVQPVGSPLSLECTVEGTSNPNLYWYRQAAGRGLQLLFYSVGIGQISSEVPQNLSASRPQDRQFILSSKKLLLSDSGFYLCAWSVQVGEQFFGPGTRLTVL.

The chain employs TRBV30 and TRBJ1-5; D is unresolved. The V and J ends lost 0 bases and 6 bases respectively, with 18 bases between them. This CDR3 contains 16 residues. CDR1 is GTSNPN, CDR2 SVGIG, per germline (reference sequence). The CDR3 sequence: CAWSVEGTLRSQPQHF. The CDR3 bases are TGTGCCTGGAGTGTAGAGGGAACCCTCCGATCTCAGCCCCAGCATTTT.

The gene calls are TRBV2 and TRBJ2-5; 7 bases are a match to TRBD1. The CDR3 is made up of 14 amino acids. V dropped 7 bases and J dropped 0; count of bases not matched to a gene: 5. Germline V gives CDR1 SNHLY, CDR2 FYNNEI. The CDR3 loop reads CASTQGQNQETQYF. DNA for the CDR3: TGTGCCAGCACCCAGGGACAGAACCAAGAGACCCAGTACTTC.

This chain joins TRBV5-6 and TRBJ2-5; TRBD2 aligns across 12 bases. J gave up 5 bases and V 0 bases, and 5 bases lay outside the gene matches. Per germline, CDR1 SGHDT and CDR2 YYEEEE. The CDR3 covers 16 residues. The CDR3 DNA sequence: TGTGCCAGCAGCTTGGCTAGCGGGAGGGCCGAGGAGACCCAGTACTTC. Amino acid sequence: CASSLASGRAEETQYF.

The chain couples TRBV5-1 to TRBJ2-7, with D possibly TRBD2 on 6 matching bases. Germline V CDR1 and CDR2: SGHRS, YFSETQ. The V end was cut by 4 bases, the J end by 2 bases, with 13 bases between. The CDR3 totals 14 residues. CDR3: CASSAGGIAYEQYF. CDR3 in DNA: TGCGCCAGCAGCGCAGGAGGGATAGCCTACGAGCAGTACTTC.

The rearrangement joins TRBV2 to TRBJ2-3; 9 bases are shared with TRBD2. Germline V gene lookup returns CDR1 SNHLY and CDR2 FYNNEI. This CDR3 comprises 14 residues. The ends lost 7 bases at V and 4 bases at J; junction bases unmatched: 6. The CDR3 nucleotides read TGTGCCAGCAAAGCGGGGGGAGGTGCAGATACGCAGTATTTT. The encoded protein is CASKAGGGADTQYF. The full variable domain, with the rest looked up from reference TRBV2 and TRBJ2-3, is EPEVTQTPSHQVTQMGQEVILRCVPISNHLYFYWYRQILGQKVEFLVSFYNNEISEKSEIFDDQFSVERPDGSNFTLKIRSTKLEDSAMYFCASKAGGGADTQYFGPGTRLTVL.

The CDR3 region has the DNA TGTGCCAGCAGTAACCCCACAGGGCAGACCCAGTACTTC. Translation: CASSNPTGQTQYF. The rearrangement uses TRBV6-5 and TRBJ2-5; D may be TRBD1 (6 bases). V lost 5 bases and J 6 bases, leaving 13 bases between the germline ends. Germline CDR1 is MNHEY and CDR2 is SVGAGI. CDR3 length: 13 amino acids.

The chain carries TRBV30 and TRBJ2-7, with 7 bases matching TRBD1. The junction had 16 bases not matched to a gene; V was cut back by 8 bases and J by 3 bases. Germline lookup yields CDR1 GTSNPN and CDR2 SVGIG (reference sequence). The CDR3 covers 15 residues. The chain's CDR3 is CALQIGGTGVYEQYF. DNA for the CDR3: TGTGCCCTTCAAATAGGGGGAACAGGGGTCTACGAGCAGTACTTC.

The chain couples TRBV29-1 to TRBJ1-1, with D unresolved. The CDR3 sequence is 11 residues long. Trimming pared 4 bases from V and 7 bases from J, leaving 10 bases between. Per germline, CDR1 SQVTM and CDR2 ANQGSEA. CDR3: CSVALDFEAFF. In nucleotides, the CDR3 is TGCAGCGTTGCCCTTGACTTTGAAGCTTTCTTT.

The chain carries TRBV19 and TRBJ2-1; possible D gene TRBD2, 6 bases. There are 16 residues in the CDR3. Germline V gene sequence: CDR1 LNHDA, CDR2 SQIVND (reference sequence). With 1 base removed from V and 10 bases from J, the gap between germline ends came to 20 bases. The CDR3 reads CASSIAATSPPGEQFF. CDR3 sequence (DNA): TGTGCCAGTAGTATAGCGGCGACTAGTCCCCCGGGGGAGCAGTTCTTC.

The rearrangement uses TRBV2 and TRBJ2-6, with a weak D call TRBD1 (7 bases). The length of the CDR3 is 19 residues. In germline, CDR1 is SNHLY, CDR2 FYNNEI. V was shortened by 7 bases and J by 0 bases, with 22 bases between the two germline ends. In DNA, the CDR3 is TGTGCCAGCACCACGAGGGCGGGACAGCTATTCTCTGGGGCCAACGTCCTGACTTTC. Translation: CASTTRAGQLFSGANVLTF.

In regard to this clone: The junction differs from germline at one of its ends, possibly a read error. The gene calls are TRBV30 and TRBJ1-2; D not certain. The CDR3 is 15 residues long. The germline V gene has CDR1 GTSNPN and CDR2 SVGIG (reference sequence). The CDR3: CAWNQLEVANYGYTF. The CDR3 nucleotides are TGTGCATGGAATCAGTTGGAGGTTGCTAACTATGGCTACACCTTC.